These T cell receptor beta chains were read from a single sample in a study of spatial heterogeneity in lung cancer. TCRdb passed the 5' RACE reads through MiXCR, listing each CDR3 protein once. The sample has tens of thousands of distinct CDR3 sequences; less than 15% are singletons. The sample consisted of PBMCs, taken at surgery. The receptor source for this set is a male donor with early-stage non-small cell lung cancer. Each CDR3 is given with its conserved first and last residue. D genes are given only for firm matches. Size values are once, few and many counts, or a class for expanded clones, and some rows have none.

clone size	V gene	D gene	J gene	CDR3 protein	CDR3 DNA
many	TRBV7-2	NA	TRBJ1-1	CASSFSNTEAFF	TGTGCCAGCAGCTTTTCGAACACTGAAGCTTTCTTT
many	TRBV28	NA	TRBJ2-2	CASSLLLGVTGELFF	TGTGCCAGCAGTTTACTACTCGGGGTCACCGGGGAGCTGTTTTTT
NA	TRBV24-1	TRBD2	TRBJ2-3	CATTDGRGEDTQYF	TGTGCCACCACGGACGGGAGGGGTGAAGATACGCAGTATTTT
many	TRBV20-1	TRBD2	TRBJ2-1	CSARDLDSGNDYSSYNEQFF	TGCAGTGCTAGAGATCTTGATAGCGGGAACGACTACAGCTCCTACAATGAGCAGTTCTTC
many	TRBV5-1	TRBD1	TRBJ2-5	CASSPGQGRETQYF	TGCGCCAGCAGCCCCGGACAGGGGAGGGAGACCCAGTACTTC
few	TRBV29-1	NA	TRBJ2-5	CSYRQFQETQYF	TGCAGCTACCGACAATTCCAAGAGACCCAGTACTTC
many	TRBV27	TRBD2	TRBJ2-7	CASSTHRLANSYEQYF	TGTGCCAGCAGTACACATCGACTAGCGAACTCCTACGAGCAGTACTTC
NA	TRBV3-1	NA	TRBJ2-5	CASSQDGRFQETQYF	TGTGCCAGCAGCCAAGATGGGCGGTTCCAAGAGACCCAGTACTTC
NA	TRBV28	NA	TRBJ2-4	CASSPSEEGERNIQYF	TGTGCCAGCAGTCCATCGGAGGAAGGGGAGCGAAACATTCAGTACTTC
NA	TRBV6-5	NA	TRBJ2-5	CASNKPEIKGETQYF	TGTGCCAGCAACAAACCGGAAATCAAAGGGGAGACCCAGTACTTC
many	TRBV29-1	NA	TRBJ2-1	CSVVGPSRDEQFF	TGCAGCGTTGTGGGCCCCAGCAGGGATGAGCAGTTCTTC
NA	TRBV15	TRBD2	TRBJ2-5	CATSRGFRASGQETQYF	TGTGCCACCAGCAGAGGATTTAGGGCTAGCGGGCAAGAGACCCAGTACTTC
NA	TRBV28	NA	TRBJ2-3	CASRLKKVGTQYF	TGTGCCAGCAGGCTCAAAAAGGTGGGGACGCAGTATTTT
NA	TRBV4-3	NA	TRBJ1-1	CASSQDKGTEAFF	TGCGCCAGCAGCCAAGATAAGGGGACTGAAGCTTTCTTT
many	TRBV6-4	NA	TRBJ1-1	CASSETFATEAFF	TGTGCCAGCAGTGAAACGTTTGCGACTGAAGCTTTCTTT
few	TRBV7-2	NA	TRBJ1-2	CASSLRTANYGYTF	TGTGCCAGCAGCTTACGAACTGCTAACTATGGCTACACCTTC
NA	TRBV7-2	TRBD2	TRBJ2-1	CASSLSGGEQFF	TGTGCCAGCAGCTTATCGGGAGGTGAGCAGTTCTTC
many	TRBV29-1	NA	TRBJ2-5	CSVERGETQYF	TGCAGCGTTGAAAGGGGAGAGACCCAGTACTTC